This TCR beta chain was obtained from a study of blood T cells in healthy people across ages. Overall study findings and caveats: Strongly correlated with naive T cell percentage was TCR beta diversity.

The CDR3 loop spans 12 amino acids. Trimming shortened V by 6 bases and J by 4 bases, and 12 bases separated the two germline ends. Germline V lookup: CDR1 DFQATT, CDR2 SNEGSKA (reference sequence). The extraction recovered at least 5.5 micrograms of total RNA per sample. A J-beta primer mix and a sample-barcoded 5' primer were used in a second PCR of roughly 7 to 12 cycles. Carrying 12 random nucleotides, a template-switch adaptor labeled each individual cDNA molecule. Every sample gave at least 2.5 million paired-end reads containing CDR3. TCRdb re-analysed the 5' RACE reads in MiXCR, keeping a single row per CDR3 protein. There are under 850,000 distinct CDR3 sequences in the sample; around 34% occur only once, and approximately 13% lies in the top ten. Of note for this clonotype: Its antigen is as yet unknown.

Sequenced: blood. The rearrangement joins TRBV20-1 to TRBJ2-5; D ambiguous. The clonotype originates from a man aged 18 to 29 in good health. This chain's CDR3 is CSATLLGETQYF. CDR3 bases: TGCAGTGCCACCCTGTTGGGAGAGACCCAGTACTTC.